This T cell receptor (beta chain) was found in a study of cytomegalovirus exposure and HLA in healthy donors. Study as a whole: Inside one of the first data releases sat some 93 million unique TCRs taken from HLA-typed donors.

The CDR3 extends over 14 amino acids. Germline V gene sequence: CDR1 SGHRS, CDR2 YFSETQ. V was clipped by 0 bases and J by 0 bases, with 7 bases between them. The PCR was carried out with 60 Vbeta primers and 13 Jbeta primers. Sequencing was performed with immunoSEQ multiplex PCR; in TCRdb, only in-frame clones are kept and a portion is missing. The sample yields some 180,000 clones, about 80% seen once. The clonotype was recovered from a man aged 18-30 years in good health and CMV-seronegative. The material sequenced was PBMCs. The chain links TRBV5-1 to TRBJ2-7; D uncertain. The CDR3 bases are TGCGCCAGCAGCTTGGACAGCCGCTCCTACGAGCAGTACTTC. The encoded protein is CASSLDSRSYEQYF.